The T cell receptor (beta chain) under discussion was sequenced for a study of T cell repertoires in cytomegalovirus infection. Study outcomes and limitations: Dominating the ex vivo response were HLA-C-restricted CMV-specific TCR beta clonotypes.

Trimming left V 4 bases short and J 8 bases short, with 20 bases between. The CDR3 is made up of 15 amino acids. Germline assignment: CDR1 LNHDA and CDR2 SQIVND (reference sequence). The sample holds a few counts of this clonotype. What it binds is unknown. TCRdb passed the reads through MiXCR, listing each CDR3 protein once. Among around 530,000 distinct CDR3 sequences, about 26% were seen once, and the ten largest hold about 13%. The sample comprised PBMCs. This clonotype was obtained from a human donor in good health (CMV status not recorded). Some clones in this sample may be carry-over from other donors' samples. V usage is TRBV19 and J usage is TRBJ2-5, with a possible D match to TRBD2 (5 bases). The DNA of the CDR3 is TGTGCCAGTAGTACCCCCGTTCGGGGAGTTGACACCCAGTACTTC. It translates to CASSTPVRGVDTQYF.